Listed below are T cell receptor beta chains from one sample, sequenced in a study of PD-1 blockade in classical Hodgkin lymphoma. Clones were sequenced by immunoSEQ multiplex PCR, and TCRdb holds only the in-frame ones, with some missing. The sample includes about 89,000 clones, less than 95% of them seen just once. Sequenced here: peripheral blood mononuclear cells (PBMCs), sampled before the fourth cycle of nivolumab. Receptor source: a human donor with classical Hodgkin lymphoma. Each CDR3 is given with its conserved first and last residue.

length	V	J	CDR3
14	TRBV2	TRBJ2-7	CASSGGTSGAEQYF
14	TRBV5-1	TRBJ2-7	CASSLGQSSYEQYF
13	TRBV19	TRBJ2-7	CASSDRYPYEQYF
15	TRBV5-6	TRBJ1-2	CASSLVLRANYGYTF
15	TRBV19	TRBJ1-5	CASSHRGLGNQPQHF
13	TRBV14	TRBJ2-7	CASSPFTGYEQYF
16	TRBV9	TRBJ2-1	CASSVAGTSGYNEQFF
17	TRBV5-6	TRBJ1-2	CASSQIGWGRSNYGYTF
15	TRBV14	TRBJ1-2	CASSQVAWDFYGYTF
14	TRBV19	TRBJ1-1	CASSKQGLNTEAFF
16	TRBV7-2	TRBJ1-1	CASSLSTKGGLTEAFF
14	TRBV25-1	TRBJ2-7	CASSEYNRGYEQYF
14	TRBV27	TRBJ1-4	CASSLGGPPEKLFF
17	TRBV2	TRBJ1-6	CASSESRTGLTPSPLHF
15	TRBV9	TRBJ2-1	CASSVTGTAAYEQFF
15	TRBV21-1	TRBJ2-5	CASSKTGAFEVAQYF
10	TRBV20-1	TRBJ2-7	CSAIQYEQYF
20	TRBV27	TRBJ1-1	CASRAGPTGGLFVGQAEAFF
14	TRBV7-2	TRBJ2-7	CASSLAGVTYEQYF
15	TRBV11-3	TRBJ2-7	CASSPGGQGSYEQYF
15	TRBV19	TRBJ1-2	CASSMAVETNYGYTF
14	TRBV19	TRBJ1-1	CATNRGRLNTEAFF
13	TRBV6-6	TRBJ1-1	CASSTTGLTEAFF
14	TRBV29-1	TRBJ1-1	CSVERSGQNTEAFF
15	TRBV4-2	TRBJ2-2	CASSQEAGGSGELFF
15	TRBV9	TRBJ2-7	CASSVGSRTDYEQYF
16	TRBV5-1	TRBJ2-7	CASSPGLAGNVYEQYF
15	TRBV2	TRBJ1-4	CASSLSTGSLSKLFF
14	TRBV7-8	TRBJ1-6	CASSAARIGPPDHF
14	TRBV30	TRBJ2-1	CAWSASSRGGEQFF
16	TRBV15	TRBJ2-2	CATSRTDRGNTGELFF
18	TRBV10-3	TRBJ2-6	CAISESGPQSARANVLTF
16	TRBV5-1	TRBJ1-5	CASSPEGPYSNQPQHF
16	TRBV30	TRBJ1-3	CAWRREWTYSGNTIYF
14	TRBV6-7	TRBJ1-1	CASSYGVLNTEAFF
15	TRBV9	TRBJ1-4	CASSGGTGTNEKLFF
15	TRBV18	TRBJ2-3	CASSLGQGPTDTQYF
13	TRBV5-5	TRBJ1-2	CASSLEQGYGYTF
15	TRBV4-2	TRBJ1-1	CASTNYGTGLAEAFF
17	TRBV9	TRBJ1-6	CASSVGLAGAPSSPLHF
17	TRBV7-2	TRBJ1-3	CASSLWVRGLSGNTIYF
14	TRBV7-6	TRBJ2-1	CASSFSTSFNEQFF
13	TRBV27	TRBJ2-3	CASSLPLTDTQYF
13	TRBV5-6	TRBJ2-7	CASSLGRSYEQYF
16	TRBV21-1	TRBJ2-3	CASSPSHCGAGDTQYF